Sequencing of this T cell receptor beta chain was carried out in a study of T cell responses to AZD1222 COVID-19 vaccine. Some clones are missing from TCRdb's copy, which holds only in-frame ones; the method was immunoSEQ multiplex PCR. The repertoire holds around 110,000 clones, with 70% to 90% as singletons. Sequencing used peripheral blood, obtained on day 0 of MenACWY control vaccination. The TCR was taken from an adult in good health.

The CDR3 loop is CASGLLGAANTGELFF. The CDR3 DNA reads TGTGCCAGTGGTCTACTAGGGGCCGCGAACACCGGGGAGCTGTTTTTT. The V gene is TRBV19, the J gene TRBJ2-2; D might be TRBD1 or TRBD2, each matching 5 bases. Trimming stripped 8 bases from V and 0 bases from J, with 16 bases between. The germline gives CDR1 LNHDA, CDR2 SQIVND (reference sequence). The CDR3 spans 16 residues.